The sequence of this T cell receptor (beta chain) was determined in a study of cytomegalovirus exposure and HLA in healthy donors. General study findings and limits: CMV antigen specificity of a few CMV-associated chains was confirmed in vitro. The listing of roughly 160 TCR beta chains classed them as cytomegalovirus-associated.

Note on this clone: Its antigen is not known.

The V and J ends lost 3 bases and 9 bases, in that order; junction bases with no gene match: 1. CDR3 length: 13 residues. From germline, CDR1 is SGHTA and CDR2 FQGTGA. Profiled with immunoSEQ multiplex PCR; TCRdb holds only in-frame clones, not every one. This sample has around 150,000 clones, with almost 85% found just once. The receptor was isolated from a man aged 30 to 39 in good health and CMV-seropositive. The chain employs TRBV7-3 and TRBJ2-1, with 11 bases identical to TRBD2. Sample: PBMCs. CDR3 in DNA: TGTGCCAGCAGCTTCGGACTAGCGGGTGAGCAGTTCTTC. Protein sequence: CASSFGLAGEQFF.